The 8 T cell receptor beta chains below come from one sample, sequenced in a study of regulatory T cells in long-lasting Graves disease. The time point: newly diagnosed GD, antithyroid drugs for less than 3 months. From PBMCs, RNA was extracted and then used to make the TCR library. TCR beta libraries were built with iRepertoire HTBI primers and Arm-PCR of CDR3 regions. TCRdb re-analysed the multiplex PCR reads in MiXCR, keeping a single row per CDR3 protein. This sample has 350,000 to 400,000 distinct CDR3 sequences, with under 20% found just once. These same data were also listed under a study on T cells in Graves' hyperthyroidism and ophthalmopathy.

The sequences come from peripheral blood mononuclear cells (PBMCs), collected at new diagnosis, from a patient treated with antithyroid drugs. The receptor source for this set is a woman between 18 and 29 years old with Graves disease.

The chain uses TRBV2 and TRBJ2-2; D is unresolved. Germline V CDR1 and CDR2: SNHLY, FYNNEI. The CDR3 covers 13 residues. Between the trimmed V and J ends, which lost 3 bases and 7 bases, there was a span of 9 bases. The CDR3 DNA reads TGTGCCAGCAGTGATTTGAGAAGCGGGGAGCTGTTTTTT. Its translation is CASSDLRSGELFF.

The table lists this clonotype with a few counts. V is TRBV11-3 and J is TRBJ2-3; the match to TRBD2 covers 8 bases. Germline lookup yields CDR1 SGHNT and CDR2 YENEEA. The length of the CDR3 is 18 residues. V was clipped by 1 base and J by 1 base; unmatched bases: 10. The CDR3: CASSLGGGLAGRTDTQYF. In nucleotides, the CDR3 is TGTGCCAGCAGCTTAGGAGGTGGGCTAGCGGGCCGCACAGATACGCAGTATTTT.

At least ten counts were recorded for this clonotype. V gene TRBV2 combines with J gene TRBJ2-7; D possibly matches TRBD1 or TRBD2 (6 bases each). Trimming pared 7 bases from V and 6 bases from J, leaving 13 bases between. CDR1 and CDR2 from the germline V gene are SNHLY and FYNNEI. This CDR3 is 12 amino acids long. This CDR3 is CASTPGGREQYF. CDR3 bases: TGTGCCAGCACCCCTGGGGGGCGCGAGCAGTACTTC. Full variable domain (outside the CDR3, taken from reference TRBV2 and TRBJ2-7): EPEVTQTPSHQVTQMGQEVILRCVPISNHLYFYWYRQILGQKVEFLVSFYNNEISEKSEIFDDQFSVERPDGSNFTLKIRSTKLEDSAMYFCASTPGGREQYFGPGTRLTVT.

This clonotype showed up many times. This sequence joins TRBV5-1 and TRBJ2-7, with D possibly matching TRBD1 (6 bases). The CDR3 contains 15 residues. V lost 0 bases, J lost 1 base, and 11 bases lay in between. Germline CDR1 is SGHRS and CDR2 is YFSETQ. The CDR3 protein is CASSLAQGSSYEQYF. CDR3 DNA: TGCGCCAGCAGCTTGGCCCAGGGGTCTTCCTACGAGCAGTACTTC.

This clonotype has at least ten counts. The chain joins TRBV6-5 to TRBJ2-7; D is undetermined. Germline V lookup: CDR1 MNHEY, CDR2 SVGAGI. This CDR3 region has 14 residues. The V and J ends lost 0 bases and 5 bases respectively, with 11 bases between them. The CDR3 DNA reads TGTGCCAGCAGTTACTCCCCCGGTTTAGACGAGCAGTACTTC. Protein product: CASSYSPGLDEQYF.

This clonotype has ten or more counts. J is TRBJ2-7 and V is TRBV5-1; 9 bases match TRBD1. Germline CDR1 is SGHRS and CDR2 is YFSETQ. V shed 4 bases, J shed 7 bases, and the junction held 15 bases outside the gene matches. There are 16 residues in the CDR3. In DNA, the CDR3 is TGCGCCAGCAGCCCCCGGACAGGGGCCTCTTGGGGGGAGCAGTACTTC. It specifies CASSPRTGASWGEQYF.

This clonotype turned up a few times. V usage is TRBV5-1 and J usage is TRBJ1-5; no reliable D call. CDR1 is SGHRS and CDR2 is YFSETQ in the germline V gene. The CDR3 loop spans 14 amino acids. Trimming cost V 3 bases and J 0 bases, with 7 bases left between them. DNA for the CDR3: TGCGCCAGCAGCTCCGACCCTAGCAATCAGCCCCAGCATTTT. Amino acid sequence: CASSSDPSNQPQHF.

This rearrangement joins TRBV15 to TRBJ1-6; no firm D call. The CDR3 sequence is 16 residues long. Between the trimmed V and J ends, which lost 5 bases and 7 bases, there was a span of 18 bases. The germline V gene encodes CDR1 LNHNV and CDR2 YYDKDF (reference sequence). This CDR3 is CATSPKGNWENSPLHF. DNA for the CDR3: TGTGCCACCAGCCCAAAAGGGAATTGGGAAAATTCACCCCTCCACTTT.